These 18 T cell receptor beta chains originate from one sample sequenced in a study of regulatory T cells in long-lasting Graves disease (dated by TCRdb to 2020 to 2023). The label giving this sample's time point can be read as: persistent/refractory GD, antithyroid drugs over 5 years with positive TRAb. RNA was extracted from PBMCs in TRIzol for both TCR sequencing and RNA sequencing. To prepare the library, multiplex PCR was applied. Sequencing was performed on an Illumina HiSeq 4000. CDR3 regions were amplified by Arm-PCR with iRepertoire HTBI primers to construct TCR beta libraries. In-frame beta chains were kept once TCRdb had trimmed the public reads at Q25 with fastp and called clones with MiXCR. Each entry is one CDR3 protein sequence, shown with its most common DNA and genes. The sample table records approximately 380,000 distinct CDR3 sequences; less than 25% of these occur just once. The top ten clonotypes cover around 21% of the sample.

The starting material was peripheral blood mononuclear cells (PBMCs), obtained when the disease was refractory, from a patient treated with antithyroid drugs. The receptor source for this set is a female donor with Graves disease.

The CDR3 bases are TGTGCCAGTAGTCGGGCCATCTCCTACGAGCAGTACTTC. This codes for CASSRAISYEQYF. This chain uses TRBV19 with TRBJ2-7; D not certain. The CDR3 extends over 13 amino acids. Germline loops: CDR1 LNHDA, CDR2 SQIVND (reference sequence). Trimming stripped 5 bases from V and 0 bases from J, with 8 bases between.

This clonotype was seen at least ten times. The genes are TRBV7-2 and TRBJ2-5; 15 bases are shared with TRBD2. The V gene end was trimmed by 5 bases and the J gene end by 5 bases; junction bases not matched to a gene: 3. CDR1 and CDR2 from the germline V gene are SGHTA and FQGNSA. The CDR3 consists of 15 residues. The CDR3 coding sequence is TGTGCCAGCAGCCCAGGGACTAGCGGGAGGGAGACCCAGTACTTC. Protein: CASSPGTSGRETQYF.

This clonotype was seen a handful of times. This rearrangement joins TRBV19 to TRBJ2-2; the D is unclear. CDR1 and CDR2 (germline): LNHDA, SQIVND (reference sequence). Trimming cost V 6 bases and J 9 bases, with 11 bases left between them. The CDR3 spans 12 residues. The CDR3 spells CASSPAAWELFF. CDR3 DNA: TGTGCCAGTAGCCCCGCGGCATGGGAGCTGTTTTTT.

V gene TRBV10-2 combines with J gene TRBJ2-7; 7 bases align to TRBD2. Germline V gene lookup returns CDR1 WSHSY and CDR2 SAAADI. V was pared by 0 bases and J by 3 bases, with 5 bases of the junction left unmatched. The CDR3 spans 15 residues. The CDR3 sequence is CASSESVGGSYEQYF. The CDR3 coding sequence is TGCGCCAGCAGTGAGTCCGTGGGAGGGAGCTACGAGCAGTACTTC.

This clonotype was observed many times. The V gene is TRBV6-1, the J gene TRBJ1-2, with 8 bases identical to TRBD1. The CDR3 is 16 amino acids. Looked up from germline, CDR1 is MNHNS and CDR2 is SASEGT. With 2 bases clipped from V and 3 bases from J, the junction kept 8 bases outside the gene matches. CDR3 sequence (DNA): TGTGCCAGCAGTGAAACAGGGGGGACTTTTGACTATGGCTACACCTTC. Encoded protein: CASSETGGTFDYGYTF.

This sequence joins TRBV29-1 and TRBJ1-5; D perhaps matches TRBD1 (6 bases). This CDR3 contains 14 residues. V lost 3 bases, J lost 6 bases, and 15 bases lay in between. Germline CDR1 and CDR2: SQVTM and ANQGSEA. Written as DNA, the CDR3 is TGCAGCGTTGACAGCGGGGGCCAAGGTCAGCCCCAGCATTTT. Residues: CSVDSGGQGQPQHF.

The chain couples TRBV5-1 to TRBJ1-2, with 7 bases fitting TRBD1. There are 17 residues in the CDR3. Looked up from germline, CDR1 is SGHRS and CDR2 is YFSETQ. V dropped 4 bases and J dropped 2; count of bases not matched to a gene: 14. CDR3: CASSNDFGAGGNYGYTF. CDR3 coding DNA: TGCGCCAGCAGCAATGATTTCGGGGCAGGGGGAAACTATGGCTACACCTTC.

This clonotype has a handful of counts. J is TRBJ2-5 and V is TRBV16; unclear D gene. The CDR3 has 13 amino acids. Trimming took 2 bases from V and 1 from J, leaving 5 bases between them. Germline V gives CDR1 KGHSY, CDR2 FQNENV. CDR3 loop: CASSQNPQETQYF. The CDR3 DNA reads TGTGCCAGCAGCCAAAATCCCCAAGAGACCCAGTACTTC.

This clonotype has a handful of counts. The genes are TRBV12-3 or TRBV12-4 and TRBJ2-4, with D uncertain. Trimming removed 5 bases at V and 3 bases at J, with 17 bases between. The CDR3 loop spans 16 amino acids. The CDR3, as DNA: TGTGCCAGCAGTATAAACCAACCTCTCGACAAAAACATTCAGTACTTC. Protein: CASSINQPLDKNIQYF.

This clonotype has at least ten counts. V gene TRBV15 combines with J gene TRBJ1-1; D may be TRBD1 (5 bases). Deletions cut 3 bases from V and 2 bases from J, with 16 bases between. CDR1 and CDR2 from the germline V gene are LNHNV and YYDKDF (reference sequence). The length of the CDR3 is 16 residues. CDR3 sequence reads: CATSSLGGVINTEAFF. CDR3 coding DNA: TGTGCCACCAGCAGCCTGGGGGGGGTGATTAACACTGAAGCTTTCTTT.

This clonotype was picked up many times. The rearrangement joins TRBV2 to TRBJ2-7, with TRBD1 identical over 7 bases. CDR1 SNHLY and CDR2 FYNNEI come from the germline V gene. J was trimmed by 0 bases and V by 7 bases; bases with no gene match: 9. This CDR3 has 15 amino acids. In DNA form, the CDR3 reads TGTGCCAGCACCAAGGAGACAGGGTCCTCCTACGAGCAGTACTTC. Protein product: CASTKETGSSYEQYF. Full variable domain (remainder filled in from reference TRBV2 and TRBJ2-7): EPEVTQTPSHQVTQMGQEVILRCVPISNHLYFYWYRQILGQKVEFLVSFYNNEISEKSEIFDDQFSVERPDGSNFTLKIRSTKLEDSAMYFCASTKETGSSYEQYFGPGTRLTVT.

This clonotype was counted ten times or more. This chain connects TRBV20-1 to TRBJ1-2, with TRBD1 as a possible D gene (5 bases). Trimming took off 6 bases at V and 2 bases at J, with 7 bases between the two ends. In germline, CDR1 is DFQATT, CDR2 SNEGSKA (reference sequence). The CDR3 is 11 residues long. The CDR3: CSAPGNYGYTF. The CDR3 DNA reads as TGCAGTGCGCCAGGGAACTATGGCTACACCTTC.

The sample holds many counts of this clonotype. This rearrangement joins TRBV20-1 to TRBJ2-7; D unclear. This CDR3 comprises 11 residues. Trimming shortened V by 1 base and J by 4 bases, and 5 bases separated the two germline ends. CDR1 DFQATT and CDR2 SNEGSKA come from the germline V gene (reference sequence). The DNA of the CDR3 is TGCAGTGCTAGAGTCGGGTACGAGCAGTACTTC. This encodes CSARVGYEQYF.

The gene calls are TRBV4-1 and TRBJ2-7, with 10 bases that match TRBD1. The CDR3 has 15 amino acids. Germline V lookup: CDR1 MGHRA, CDR2 YSYEKL. The ends lost 2 bases at V and 3 bases at J; junction bases unmatched: 4. The CDR3 loop is CASSQPRDRGYEQYF. The DNA for the CDR3 is TGCGCCAGCAGCCAACCACGGGACAGGGGCTACGAGCAGTACTTC.

This clonotype was observed many times. The chain uses TRBV7-2 and TRBJ2-7; tentatively, D is TRBD2 (5 bases). The V gene's germline CDR1 is SGHTA and CDR2 FQGNSA. The ends were cut back, 1 base at V and 0 bases at J, with 10 bases in the middle. CDR3 size: 15 residues. The CDR3 is CASSLGGVSSYEQYF. The DNA for the CDR3 is TGTGCCAGCAGCTTAGGGGGAGTAAGCTCCTACGAGCAGTACTTC.

This clonotype came up a few times. V gene TRBV6-2 or TRBV6-3 combines with J gene TRBJ1-5; TRBD1 might be the D (5 bases). The CDR3 has 15 amino acids. The germline V gene has CDR1 MNHEY and CDR2 SVGEGT. With 5 bases removed from V and 4 bases from J, the gap between germline ends came to 15 bases. The CDR3 here is CASSKPGGSNQPQHF. CDR3 nucleotides: TGTGCCAGCAGTAAACCCGGGGGTTCAAATCAGCCCCAGCATTTT.

The table lists this clonotype with a few counts. This chain links TRBV6-5 with TRBJ2-2, with D perhaps TRBD1 or TRBD2 (5 bases each). V shed 2 bases and J shed 0 bases, with 13 bases lying between them. Germline V gene lookup returns CDR1 MNHEY and CDR2 SVGAGI. This CDR3 has 17 residues. The CDR3 DNA reads as TGTGCCAGCAGTTACGGGACCCTTCTGTCGAACACCGGGGAGCTGTTTTTT. As protein: CASSYGTLLSNTGELFF.

In its sample, this clonotype was seen a few times. A read error may produce the germline difference seen at one junction end. The V and J genes are TRBV19 and TRBJ2-7; TRBD1 might be the D (5 bases). CDR1 is LNHDA and CDR2 is SQIVND in the germline V gene (reference sequence). The CDR3 contains 13 residues. The CDR3 nucleotides read TGTGCCAGTAGTGTAGACAGTCCGGGCGAGCAGTACTTC. This encodes CASSVDSPGEQYF.